This TCR beta chain was identified during a study of breast tumors, draining lymph nodes, adjacent tissues. The study, taken as a whole, reports: Data only fit, rather than demonstrated, lymph node origin of most tumor T cells. The data were judged consistent with most tumor T cells coming from lymph node and expanding in tumor.

Per germline, CDR1 SEHNR and CDR2 FQNEAQ (reference sequence). This CDR3 has 13 amino acids. Trimming shortened V by 1 base and J by 1 base, and 3 bases separated the two germline ends. Axillary draining lymph nodes of breast cancer patients supplied the node samples. One entry per CDR3 protein results from TCRdb running MiXCR on the multiplex PCR reads. The data contain around 230,000 distinct CDR3 sequences, 32% of them singletons. This clonotype was detected many times. What it binds is not known. The TCR originated in a female donor with breast cancer. Some clones in this sample may be carry-over from other donors' samples. Sequenced input: axillary lymph node tissue. The chain links TRBV7-9 to TRBJ2-3; D remains ambiguous. CDR3 region: CASSLVRTDTQYF. CDR3 sequence (DNA): TGTGCCAGCAGCTTAGTACGCACAGATACGCAGTATTTT.